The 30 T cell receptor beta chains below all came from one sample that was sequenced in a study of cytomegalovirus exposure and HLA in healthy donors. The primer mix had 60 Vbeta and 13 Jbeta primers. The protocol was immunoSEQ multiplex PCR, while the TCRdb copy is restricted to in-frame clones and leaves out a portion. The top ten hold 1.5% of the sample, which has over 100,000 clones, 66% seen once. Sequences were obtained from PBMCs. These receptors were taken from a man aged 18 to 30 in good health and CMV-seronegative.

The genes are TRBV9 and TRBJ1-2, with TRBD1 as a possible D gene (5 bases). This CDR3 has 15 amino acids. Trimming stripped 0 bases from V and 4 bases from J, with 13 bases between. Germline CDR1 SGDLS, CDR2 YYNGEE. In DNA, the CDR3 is TGTGCCAGCAGCGTAGGTCGGGGGGTCGGCTATGGCTACACCTTC. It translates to CASSVGRGVGYGYTF. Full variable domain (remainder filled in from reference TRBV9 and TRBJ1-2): DSGVTQTPKHLITATGQRVTLRCSPRSGDLSVYWYQQSLDQGLQFLIQYYNGEERAKGNILERFSAQQFPDLHSELNLSSLELGDSALYFCASSVGRGVGYGYTFGSGTRLTVV.

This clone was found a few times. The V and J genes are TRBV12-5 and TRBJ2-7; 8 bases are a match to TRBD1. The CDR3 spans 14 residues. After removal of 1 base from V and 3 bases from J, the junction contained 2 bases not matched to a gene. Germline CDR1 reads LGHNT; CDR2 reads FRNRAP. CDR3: CASGLGTGIYEQYF. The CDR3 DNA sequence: TGTGCTAGTGGTTTGGGGACAGGGATCTACGAGCAGTACTTC.

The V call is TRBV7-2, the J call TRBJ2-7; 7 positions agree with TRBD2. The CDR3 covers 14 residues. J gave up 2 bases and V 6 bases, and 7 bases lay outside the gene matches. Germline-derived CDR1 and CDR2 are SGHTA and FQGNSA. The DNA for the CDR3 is TGTGCCAGCAGAGGACTAGAGTCGCCCTACGAGCAGTACTTC. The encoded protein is CASRGLESPYEQYF.

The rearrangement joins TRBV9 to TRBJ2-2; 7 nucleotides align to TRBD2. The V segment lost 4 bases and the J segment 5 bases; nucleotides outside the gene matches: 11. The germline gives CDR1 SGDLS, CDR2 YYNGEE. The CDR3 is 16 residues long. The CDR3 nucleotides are TGTGCCAGCAGCCCTCGGAGCGGGGTTGGGACCGGGGAGCTGTTTTTT. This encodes CASSPRSGVGTGELFF. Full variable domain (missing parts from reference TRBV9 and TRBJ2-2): DSGVTQTPKHLITATGQRVTLRCSPRSGDLSVYWYQQSLDQGLQFLIQYYNGEERAKGNILERFSAQQFPDLHSELNLSSLELGDSALYFCASSPRSGVGTGELFFGEGSRLTVL.

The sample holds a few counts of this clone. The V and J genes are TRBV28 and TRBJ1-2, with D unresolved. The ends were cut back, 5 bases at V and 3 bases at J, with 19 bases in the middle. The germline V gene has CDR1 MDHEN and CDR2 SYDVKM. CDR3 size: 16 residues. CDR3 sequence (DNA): TGTGCCAGCAGTCCCACCACTAGGAGAAGTGACTATGGCTACACCTTC. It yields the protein CASSPTTRRSDYGYTF.

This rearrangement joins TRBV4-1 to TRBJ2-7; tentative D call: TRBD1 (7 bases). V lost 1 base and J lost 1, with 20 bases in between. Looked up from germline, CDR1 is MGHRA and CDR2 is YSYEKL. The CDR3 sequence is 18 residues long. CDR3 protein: CASSQVLRGTAKSYEQYF. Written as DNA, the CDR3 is TGCGCCAGCAGCCAAGTGCTTCGGGGGACAGCAAAATCCTACGAGCAGTACTTC.

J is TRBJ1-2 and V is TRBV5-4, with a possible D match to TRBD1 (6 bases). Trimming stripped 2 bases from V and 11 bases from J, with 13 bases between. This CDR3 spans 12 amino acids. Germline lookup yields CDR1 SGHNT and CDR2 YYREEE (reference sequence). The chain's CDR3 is CASSLDRNRYTF. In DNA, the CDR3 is TGTGCCAGCAGCTTAGACAGGAATCGGTACACCTTC.

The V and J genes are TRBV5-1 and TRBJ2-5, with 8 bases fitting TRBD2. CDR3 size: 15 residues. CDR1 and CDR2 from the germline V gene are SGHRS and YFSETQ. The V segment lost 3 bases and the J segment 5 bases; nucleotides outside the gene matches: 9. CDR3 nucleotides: TGCGCCAGCAGCTCACTAGCGGTGGGGTTCGAGACCCAGTACTTC. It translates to CASSSLAVGFETQYF.

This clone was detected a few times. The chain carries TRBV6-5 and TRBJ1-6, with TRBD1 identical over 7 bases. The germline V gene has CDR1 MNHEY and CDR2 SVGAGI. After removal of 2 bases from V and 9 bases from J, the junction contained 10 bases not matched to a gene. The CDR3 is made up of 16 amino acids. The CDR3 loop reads CASSYRLRQGGSPLHF. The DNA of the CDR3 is TGTGCCAGCAGTTACCGACTTCGACAGGGCGGTTCACCCCTCCACTTT.

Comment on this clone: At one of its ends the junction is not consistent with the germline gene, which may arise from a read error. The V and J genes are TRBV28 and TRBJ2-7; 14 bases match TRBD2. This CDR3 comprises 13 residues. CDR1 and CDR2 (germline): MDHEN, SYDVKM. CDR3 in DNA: TGTGCCAGCAGGGGACTAGCGGGAGCTCTAAAAAACTTC. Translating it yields CASRGLAGALKNF. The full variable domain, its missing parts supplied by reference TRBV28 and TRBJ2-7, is DVKVTQSSRYLVKRTGEKVFLECVQDMDHENMFWYRQDPGLGLRLIYFSYDVKMKEKGDIPEGYSVSREKKERFSLILESASTNQTSMYLCASRGLAGALKNFGPGTRLTVT.

CDR3 in amino acids: CASGGKGDLYEQYF. CDR3 DNA sequence: TGTGCCAGTGGGGGGAAAGGGGACCTCTACGAGCAGTACTTC. The V gene is TRBV19, the J gene TRBJ2-7; TRBD2 might be the D (6 bases). V shed 8 bases and J shed 3 bases, with 17 bases lying between them. The V gene's germline CDR1 is LNHDA and CDR2 SQIVND (reference sequence). The CDR3 is 14 residues long.

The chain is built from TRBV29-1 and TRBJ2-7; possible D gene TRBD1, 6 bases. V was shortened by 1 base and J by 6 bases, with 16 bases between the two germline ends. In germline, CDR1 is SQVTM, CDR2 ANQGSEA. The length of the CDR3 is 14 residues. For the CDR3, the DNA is TGCAGCGTTGAAGCACCACAGGGACCGTTCGAGCAGTACTTC. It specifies CSVEAPQGPFEQYF.

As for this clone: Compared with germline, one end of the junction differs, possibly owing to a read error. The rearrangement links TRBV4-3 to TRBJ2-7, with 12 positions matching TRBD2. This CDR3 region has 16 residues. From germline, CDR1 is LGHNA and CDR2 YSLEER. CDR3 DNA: TGCGCCCGCAGCCAAGATGAGACTAGCGGGAGCCACGAGCAGTACTTC. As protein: CARSQDETSGSHEQYF.

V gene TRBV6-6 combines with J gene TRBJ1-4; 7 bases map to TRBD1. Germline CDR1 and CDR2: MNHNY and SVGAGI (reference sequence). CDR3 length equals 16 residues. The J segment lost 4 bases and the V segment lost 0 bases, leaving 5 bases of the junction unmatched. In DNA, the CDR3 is TGTGCCAGCAGTTACTCGGGGACAGTTTTTAATGAAAAACTGTTTTTT. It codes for CASSYSGTVFNEKLFF.

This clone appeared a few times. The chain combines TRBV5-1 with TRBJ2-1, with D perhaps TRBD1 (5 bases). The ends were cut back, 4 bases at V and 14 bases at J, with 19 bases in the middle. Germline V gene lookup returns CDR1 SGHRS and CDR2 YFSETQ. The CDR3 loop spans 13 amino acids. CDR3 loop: CASSPLSLQGEFF. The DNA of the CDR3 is TGCGCCAGCAGCCCCCTCTCTCTCCAAGGGGAGTTCTTC.

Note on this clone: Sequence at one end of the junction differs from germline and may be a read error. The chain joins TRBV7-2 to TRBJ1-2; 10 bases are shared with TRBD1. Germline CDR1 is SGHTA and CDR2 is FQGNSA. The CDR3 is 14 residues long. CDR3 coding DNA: TGTGCCAGCAGCTCTCAGGGACAGGGGTATGGCTACCCCTTC. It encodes CASSSQGQGYGYPF.

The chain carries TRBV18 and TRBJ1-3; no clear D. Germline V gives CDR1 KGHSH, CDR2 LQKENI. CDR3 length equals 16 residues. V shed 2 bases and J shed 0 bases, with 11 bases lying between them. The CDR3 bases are TGTGCCAGCTCACCATTGGCGACTAGCTCTGGAAACACCATATATTTT. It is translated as CASSPLATSSGNTIYF.

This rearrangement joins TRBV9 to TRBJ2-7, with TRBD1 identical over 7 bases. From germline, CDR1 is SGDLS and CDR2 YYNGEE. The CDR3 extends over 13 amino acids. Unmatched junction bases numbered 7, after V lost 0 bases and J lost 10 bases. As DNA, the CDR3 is TGTGCCAGCAGCGTAGGAACAGGGGCCGCTCAGTACTTC. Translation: CASSVGTGAAQYF.

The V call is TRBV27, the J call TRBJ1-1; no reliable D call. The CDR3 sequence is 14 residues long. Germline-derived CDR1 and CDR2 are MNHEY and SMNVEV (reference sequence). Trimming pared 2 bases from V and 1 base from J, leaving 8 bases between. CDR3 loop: CASSLSGENTEAFF. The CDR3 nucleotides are TGTGCCAGCAGTTTAAGCGGGGAGAACACTGAAGCTTTCTTT.

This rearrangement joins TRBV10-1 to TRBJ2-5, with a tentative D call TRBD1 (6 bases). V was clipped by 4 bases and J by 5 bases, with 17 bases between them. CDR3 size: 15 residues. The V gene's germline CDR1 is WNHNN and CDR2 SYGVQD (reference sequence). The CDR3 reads CASSGRPGDRETQYF. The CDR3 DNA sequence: TGCGCCAGCAGTGGGCGGCCAGGGGATCGGGAGACCCAGTACTTC.

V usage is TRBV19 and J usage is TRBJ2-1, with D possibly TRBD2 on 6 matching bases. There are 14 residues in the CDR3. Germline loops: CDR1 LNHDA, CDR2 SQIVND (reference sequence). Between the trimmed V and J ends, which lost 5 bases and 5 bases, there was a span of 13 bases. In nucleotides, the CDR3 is TGTGCCAGTAGTCCGAGGGACTTGAACAATGAGCAGTTCTTC. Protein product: CASSPRDLNNEQFF.

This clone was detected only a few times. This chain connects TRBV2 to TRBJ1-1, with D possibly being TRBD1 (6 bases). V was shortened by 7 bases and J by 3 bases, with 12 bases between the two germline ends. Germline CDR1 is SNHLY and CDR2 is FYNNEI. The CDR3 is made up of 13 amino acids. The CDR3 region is CASKREGDTEAFF. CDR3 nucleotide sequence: TGTGCCAGCAAGCGGGAGGGGGACACTGAAGCTTTCTTT.

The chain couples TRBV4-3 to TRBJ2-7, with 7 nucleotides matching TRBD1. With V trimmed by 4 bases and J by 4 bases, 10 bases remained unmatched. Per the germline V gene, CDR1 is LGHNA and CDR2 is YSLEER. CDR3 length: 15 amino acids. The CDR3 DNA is TGCGCCAGCAGCCTCCATCACAAGGGGGCTTACGAGCAGTACTTC. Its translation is CASSLHHKGAYEQYF.

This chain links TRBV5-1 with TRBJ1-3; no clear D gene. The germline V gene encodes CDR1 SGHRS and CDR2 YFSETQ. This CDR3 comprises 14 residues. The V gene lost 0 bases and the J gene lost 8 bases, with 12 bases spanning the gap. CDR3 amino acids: CASSLGWGGDTIYF. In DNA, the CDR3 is TGCGCCAGCAGCTTGGGATGGGGAGGAGACACCATATATTTT.

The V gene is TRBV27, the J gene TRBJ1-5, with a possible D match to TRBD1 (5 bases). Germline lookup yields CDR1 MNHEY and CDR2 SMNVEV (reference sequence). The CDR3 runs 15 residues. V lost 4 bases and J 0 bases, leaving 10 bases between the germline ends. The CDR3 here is CASSWAGFSNQPQHF. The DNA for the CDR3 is TGTGCCAGCAGTTGGGCAGGGTTTAGCAATCAGCCCCAGCATTTT.

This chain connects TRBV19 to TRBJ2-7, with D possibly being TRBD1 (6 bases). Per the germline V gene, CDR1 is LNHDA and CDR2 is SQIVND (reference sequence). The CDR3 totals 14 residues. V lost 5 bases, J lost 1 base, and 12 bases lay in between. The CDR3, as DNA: TGTGCCAGTAGTCCGGACAGTGTTTCCTACGAGCAGTACTTC. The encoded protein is CASSPDSVSYEQYF. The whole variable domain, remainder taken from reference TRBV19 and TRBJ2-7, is DGGITQSPKYLFRKEGQNVTLSCEQNLNHDAMYWYRQDPGQGLRLIYYSQIVNDFQKGDIAEGYSVSREKKESFPLTVTSAQKNPTAFYLCASSPDSVSYEQYFGPGTRLTVT.

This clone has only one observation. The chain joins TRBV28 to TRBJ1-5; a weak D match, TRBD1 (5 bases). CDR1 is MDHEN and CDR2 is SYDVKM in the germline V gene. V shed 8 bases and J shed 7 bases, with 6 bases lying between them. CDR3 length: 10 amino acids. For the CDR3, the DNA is TGTGCCAGCGGGGGGCAGCCCCAGCATTTT. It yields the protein CASGGQPQHF.

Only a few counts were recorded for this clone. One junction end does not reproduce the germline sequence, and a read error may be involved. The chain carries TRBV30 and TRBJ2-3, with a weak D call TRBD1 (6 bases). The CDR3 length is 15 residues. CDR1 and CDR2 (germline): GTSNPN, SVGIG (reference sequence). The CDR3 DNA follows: TGTGCCTGGAGTGTATTCAATGGGGGCACGGATACGCAGTATTTT. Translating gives CAWSVFNGGTDTQYF.

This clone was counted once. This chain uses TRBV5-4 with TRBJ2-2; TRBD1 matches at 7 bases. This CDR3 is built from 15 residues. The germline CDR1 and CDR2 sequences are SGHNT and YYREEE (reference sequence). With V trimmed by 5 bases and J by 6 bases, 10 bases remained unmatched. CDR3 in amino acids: CASSQQGRTAGELFF. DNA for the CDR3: TGTGCCAGCAGTCAACAGGGGCGAACGGCCGGGGAGCTGTTTTTT.

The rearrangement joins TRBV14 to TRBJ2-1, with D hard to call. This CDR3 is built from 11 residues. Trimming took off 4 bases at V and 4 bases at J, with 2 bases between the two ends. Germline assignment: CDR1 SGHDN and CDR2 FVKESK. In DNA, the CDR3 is TGTGCCAGCAGCCTATACAATGAGCAGTTCTTC. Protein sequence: CASSLYNEQFF. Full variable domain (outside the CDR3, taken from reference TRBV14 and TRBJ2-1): EAGVTQFPSHSVIEKGQTVTLRCDPISGHDNLYWYRRVMGKEIKFLLHFVKESKQDESGMPNNRFLAERTGGTYSTLKVQPAELEDSGVYFCASSLYNEQFFGPGTRLTVL.